The 4 T cell receptor beta chains below were found in one sample sequenced in a study of cytomegalovirus exposure and HLA in healthy donors. Both 60 Vbeta primers and 13 Jbeta primers went into the PCR. Profiled with immunoSEQ multiplex PCR; TCRdb holds only in-frame clones, not every one. This sample has 210,000 or so clones, with just under 85% found just once. Sequencing was carried out using PBMCs. The origin of the receptors is a woman aged 40 to 49 in good health and CMV-seronegative.

This clone was counted between two and nine times. The rearrangement joins TRBV19 to TRBJ2-2, with D perhaps TRBD1 (5 bases). V lost 3 bases to trimming and J lost 3 bases, with 17 bases between them. This CDR3 is 17 amino acids long. CDR1 and CDR2 (germline): LNHDA, SQIVND (reference sequence). CDR3 DNA: TGTGCCAGTAGTATTAGGGGTGGCCGACACGACACCGGGGAGCTGTTTTTT. Translation gives CASSIRGGRHDTGELFF.

Concerning this clone: Distinct nucleotide sequences in the sample also encode this CDR3. The CDR3 is CASSKDRVTEAFF. As DNA, the CDR3 is TGTGCCAGCAGCAAAGACAGGGTCACTGAAGCTTTCTTT. The V gene is TRBV9, the J gene TRBJ1-1, with 7 bases matching TRBD1. The CDR3 length is 13 residues. Germline CDR1 and CDR2: SGDLS and YYNGEE. The ends lost 4 bases at V and 4 bases at J; junction bases unmatched: 4.

The chain employs TRBV7-9 and TRBJ1-1; D is possibly TRBD1 (6 bases). Trimming left V 7 bases short and J 3 bases short, with 18 bases between. Germline CDR1 reads SEHNR; CDR2 reads FQNEAQ (reference sequence). CDR3 length: 15 amino acids. The CDR3 region has the DNA TGTGCCAGCACCTCGACAGGCAGGGTGGACACTGAAGCTTTCTTT. Protein sequence: CASTSTGRVDTEAFF.

The chain recombines TRBV4-1 with TRBJ2-7; D uncertain. Trimming shortened V by 1 base and J by 0 bases, and 7 bases separated the two germline ends. The CDR3 has 14 amino acids. CDR1 MGHRA and CDR2 YSYEKL come from the germline V gene. CDR3 amino acids: CASSQGGNSYEQYF. CDR3 nucleotides: TGCGCCAGCAGCCAAGGAGGAAACTCCTACGAGCAGTACTTC.